The 21 T cell receptor beta chains listed next were all sequenced from one sample in a study of hypomethylating agent response in myelodysplastic syndrome. The protocol was immunoSEQ multiplex PCR, while the TCRdb copy is restricted to in-frame clones and leaves out a portion. The sample shows around 5,000 clones, over 70% of them seen only once. The material was bone marrow, obtained before or after starting hypomethylating agent treatment for myelodysplastic syndrome (not recorded which). These receptors originate from a human donor with myelodysplastic syndrome.

V is TRBV4-1 and J is TRBJ2-1; possibly TRBD2 for D (6 bases). With 1 base removed from V and 8 bases from J, the gap between germline ends came to 18 bases. The CDR3 runs 16 residues. Per germline, CDR1 MGHRA and CDR2 YSYEKL. CDR3 coding DNA: TGCGCCAGCAGCCAAGCGGTGATAGCGGAGACGGATGAGCAGTTCTTC. Translated, it gives CASSQAVIAETDEQFF.

The V and J genes are TRBV10-1 and TRBJ2-7; the D call may be TRBD1 or TRBD2 (5 bases each). V lost 9 bases, J lost 5 bases, and 17 bases lay in between. The germline CDR1 and CDR2 sequences are WNHNN and SYGVQD (reference sequence). The length of the CDR3 is 13 residues. The chain's CDR3 is CARPGRLLDEQYF. DNA of the CDR3: TGCGCCAGGCCGGGACGGCTCTTGGACGAGCAGTACTTC.

The V call is TRBV6-5, the J call TRBJ2-1; D is unresolved. Trimming removed 5 bases at V and 9 bases at J, with 14 bases between. The CDR3 is 13 residues long. Germline CDR1 is MNHEY and CDR2 is SVGAGI. The CDR3 DNA follows: TGTGCCAGCAGTCTGTCAGCCTCGGGTGAGCAGTTCTTC. Amino acid sequence: CASSLSASGEQFF.

This chain uses TRBV6-6 with TRBJ1-6; D is unresolved. Trimming removed 7 bases at V and 10 bases at J, with 11 bases between. The germline V gene has CDR1 MNHNY and CDR2 SVGAGI (reference sequence). The CDR3 has 12 amino acids. The CDR3 nucleotides read TGTGCCAGCAAAACTCTAAGCTCACCCCTCCACTTT. This translates into CASKTLSSPLHF.

This clone was seen once. The CDR3 DNA reads TGCAGCGTTGCCGTGTACCAGTGGCAGGGGGCCCGAGCTAACTATGGCTACACCTTC. It yields the protein CSVAVYQWQGARANYGYTF. The genes are TRBV29-1 and TRBJ1-2, with 8 bases aligning to TRBD1. J was trimmed by 0 bases and V by 4 bases; bases with no gene match: 19. There are 19 residues in the CDR3. Looked up from germline, CDR1 is SQVTM and CDR2 is ANQGSEA.

The V gene is TRBV5-6, the J gene TRBJ1-2; 9 bases are shared with TRBD1. This CDR3 has 13 residues. The germline V gene has CDR1 SGHDT and CDR2 YYEEEE. After removal of 3 bases from V and 8 bases from J, the junction contained 5 bases not matched to a gene. The CDR3 coding sequence is TGTGCCAGCAGCTGGGGACAGGGTGGGGGCTACACCTTC. It encodes CASSWGQGGGYTF.

The chain couples TRBV6-5 to TRBJ2-7; a weak D match, TRBD1 (6 bases). The CDR3 spans 13 residues. The V gene lost 2 bases and the J gene lost 5 bases, with 10 bases spanning the gap. Germline V gene data show CDR1 as MNHEY and CDR2 as SVGAGI. CDR3 DNA sequence: TGTGCCAGCAGTTACCAGGGGATCGACGAGCAGTACGTC. It is translated as CASSYQGIDEQYV.

The chain employs TRBV5-1 and TRBJ2-3; no definite D call. Trimming pared 3 bases from V and 5 bases from J, leaving 4 bases between. Germline V gene data show CDR1 as SGHRS and CDR2 as YFSETQ. The CDR3 spans 11 residues. The CDR3 DNA sequence: TGCGCCAGCAGCTCGGGAGATACGCAGTATTTT. This sequence encodes CASSSGDTQYF.

J is TRBJ2-7 and V is TRBV6-1; the D gene is possibly TRBD1 (6 bases). Germline-derived CDR1 and CDR2 are MNHNS and SASEGT. The CDR3 has 13 residues. The V end was cut by 4 bases, the J end by 3 bases, with 10 bases between. In DNA, the CDR3 is TGTGCCAGCAGTGTACAGGGATACTACGAGCAGTACTTC. This encodes CASSVQGYYEQYF.

About this clone itself: At one end the junction does not follow the germline gene, possibly because of a read error. V usage is TRBV7-7 and J usage is TRBJ2-5, with TRBD1 matching 9 bases. This CDR3 region has 15 residues. Looked up from germline, CDR1 is SSHAT and CDR2 is FNYEAQ (reference sequence). Written as DNA, the CDR3 is TGTGCTAGCAGCTCACAGGGGGCCCGGGGAGAGACCCAGTACTTC. Translation gives CASSSQGARGETQYF.

The chain couples TRBV15 to TRBJ2-7; D possibly corresponds to TRBD1 (5 bases). Germline CDR1 and CDR2: LNHNV and YYDKDF (reference sequence). This CDR3 spans 14 amino acids. V lost 1 base, J lost 5 bases, and 12 bases lay in between. The CDR3 spells CATSRGGPGNEQYV. CDR3 sequence (DNA): TGTGCCACCAGCAGAGGCGGTCCAGGGAACGAGCAGTACGTC.

The rearrangement joins TRBV19 to TRBJ1-2; D is unresolved. CDR1 LNHDA and CDR2 SQIVND come from the germline V gene (reference sequence). This CDR3 is built from 13 residues. V gave up 10 bases and J gave up 6 bases, with 18 bases separating them. The CDR3 bases are TGTGCCATCCCCGACGGCTCCGCGGATGGCTACACCTTC. Amino acids: CAIPDGSADGYTF.

The sample holds a few counts of this clone. This chain joins TRBV4-1 and TRBJ1-5; TRBD1 aligns across 7 bases. The germline V gene encodes CDR1 MGHRA and CDR2 YSYEKL. J gave up 7 bases and V 6 bases, and 9 bases lay outside the gene matches. This CDR3 region has 14 residues. CDR3 sequence (DNA): TGCGCCAGCAGTCACGACAGGGATGGACAGCCCCAGCATTTT. As protein: CASSHDRDGQPQHF.

The chain uses TRBV11-3 and TRBJ1-6; no clear D gene. Germline V gene sequence: CDR1 SGHNT, CDR2 YENEEA. With 5 bases removed from V and 7 bases from J, the gap between germline ends came to 9 bases. This CDR3 comprises 13 residues. The chain's CDR3 is CASSLTGNSPLHF. CDR3 bases: TGTGCCAGCAGCCTCACTGGGAATTCACCCCTCCACTTT.

In this sample, this clone turned up a few times. The chain uses TRBV2 and TRBJ1-2; no reliable D call. Trimming removed 3 bases from V and 8 bases from J, with 10 bases in between. Germline assignment: CDR1 SNHLY and CDR2 FYNNEI. CDR3 length: 12 residues. The CDR3 nucleotides read TGTGCCAGCAGTGAGGGAAGGGCGGGCTACACCTTC. Amino acid sequence: CASSEGRAGYTF.

The chain has TRBV6-5 and TRBJ1-5; D not certain. In germline, CDR1 is MNHEY, CDR2 SVGAGI. The CDR3 extends over 13 amino acids. Trimming shortened V by 6 bases and J by 9 bases, and 15 bases separated the two germline ends. The CDR3 here is CASRSGLVGPQHF. The CDR3, as DNA: TGTGCCAGCAGATCTGGGCTAGTCGGGCCCCAGCATTTT.

This clone turned up a few times. The chain is built from TRBV2 and TRBJ2-7; tentatively, D is TRBD1 (5 bases). Germline V gene data show CDR1 as SNHLY and CDR2 as FYNNEI. V lost 3 bases, J lost 6 bases, and 12 bases lay in between. The length of the CDR3 is 13 residues. CDR3 in DNA: TGTGCCAGCAGTGATCAGGGTTTCGGCGAGCAGTACGTC. It is translated as CASSDQGFGEQYV.

V gene TRBV27 combines with J gene TRBJ1-2; 9 nucleotides align to TRBD1. This CDR3 is built from 17 residues. With 3 bases clipped from V and 4 bases from J, the junction kept 12 bases outside the gene matches. Per germline, CDR1 MNHEY and CDR2 SMNVEV (reference sequence). This CDR3 is CASSLSQGQGILYGYTF. In DNA form, the CDR3 reads TGTGCCAGCAGTTTGAGTCAGGGACAGGGCATCCTCTATGGCTACACCTTC.

The rearrangement uses TRBV2 and TRBJ1-2; D may be TRBD1 (5 bases). Trimming cost V 6 bases and J 0 bases, with 20 bases left between them. The CDR3 extends over 17 amino acids. The germline gives CDR1 SNHLY, CDR2 FYNNEI. This chain's CDR3 is CASSEQKGSATNYGYTF. CDR3 bases: TGTGCCAGCAGCGAACAAAAGGGGTCCGCGACTAACTATGGCTACACCTTC. Full variable domain (rest looked up from reference TRBV2 and TRBJ1-2): EPEVTQTPSHQVTQMGQEVILRCVPISNHLYFYWYRQILGQKVEFLVSFYNNEISEKSEIFDDQFSVERPDGSNFTLKIRSTKLEDSAMYFCASSEQKGSATNYGYTFGSGTRLTVV.

In DNA form, the CDR3 reads TGTGCCATCAGTCTCGGGACAGGGGTTCCCCAAGAGACCCAGTACTTC. Its protein product is CAISLGTGVPQETQYF. The chain has TRBV10-3 and TRBJ2-5; 10 bases agree with TRBD1. The CDR3 runs to 16 residues. CDR1 is ENHRY and CDR2 is SYGVKD in the germline V gene. Trimming removed 5 bases from V and 1 base from J; junction bases left unmatched: 7.

CDR3 sequence reads: CASSFRKNTEAFF. The CDR3 region has the DNA TGTGCCAGCAGTTTTCGGAAAAACACTGAAGCTTTCTTT. The rearrangement uses TRBV27 and TRBJ1-1; unclear D gene. CDR1 MNHEY and CDR2 SMNVEV come from the germline V gene (reference sequence). V was clipped by 3 bases and J by 2 bases, with 7 bases between them. This CDR3 has 13 amino acids.